The T cell receptor (beta chain) described here comes from a study of neurological immune-mediated disorders. Study conclusions and caveats: HTLV-1-associated myelopathy had the most TCR clonal expansion, while multiple sclerosis had the least, a level that fell below healthy controls. Subjects shared no identical expanded-clone CDR3 amino acid sequences, suggesting private TCR-beta repertoires in all groups.

Time point here: longitudinal time-point 1 (baseline). In its sample, this clonotype was seen many times. Its antigen is as yet unknown. The CDR3 has 12 residues. Trimming removed 1 base at V and 5 bases at J, with 5 bases between. A single run covered 15-18 subjects with over 190 million TCR-beta sequences. TCRdb reprocessed the 5' RACE reads with MiXCR, giving one entry per CDR3 protein. Seen here are approximately 53,000 distinct CDR3 sequences, about 9% observed once, and the top ten hold 1.5% to 2%. The rearrangement joins TRBV12-3 or TRBV12-4 to TRBJ2-5, with D unresolved. The TCR sequence derives from a woman between 35 and 50 years old in good health. The sample consisted of PBMCs. The CDR3 protein is CASSLVLETQYF. CDR3 bases: TGTGCCAGCAGTTTAGTATTGGAGACCCAGTACTTC.